In this sample, the clone carrying this T cell receptor (beta chain) turned up many times. Its antigen remains unidentified. cDNA carried unique molecular identifiers, and a universal primer site was added by template switching. TCRdb re-called the 5' RACE reads through MiXCR, storing one row per CDR3 protein. The sample holds roughly 230,000 distinct CDR3 sequences, approximately 8.3% seen once. This specimen belongs to a study of identical twins. CDR3 size: 15 residues. The germline V gene has CDR1 SQVTM and CDR2 ANQGSEA. With V trimmed by 0 bases and J by 1 base, 4 bases remained unmatched. The study, taken as a whole, reports: High-abundance cord blood beta clonotypes had fewer insertions; memory repertoires showed none. Twin pairs' shared out-of-frame alpha sequences were enriched in low generation probability.

This sample was shared with a second study, whose subject was yellow fever vaccine responses in identical twins.

This clonotype originated in a woman younger than 35 in good health. What was sequenced was CD8+ T cells sorted from blood. This chain uses TRBV29-1 with TRBJ2-5, with 8 bases lining up with TRBD1. CDR3 nucleotides: TGCAGCGTTGAAGACGGGACAGGACTCCAAGAGACCCAGTACTTC. Protein: CSVEDGTGLQETQYF.